The TCR beta chain described here comes from a study of T cell responses to AZD1222 COVID-19 vaccine (TCRdb year 2021). Broadly, across the study: AZD1222 recipients given second doses at about 4 weeks or at about 12 weeks were pooled, since spike-specific TCR depth and breadth were not found to differ between the two schedules. Trial participants were enrolled into age subgroups of 18-55, 56-69 and 70-plus years, which contained around 140, 26 and 57 TCR-sequenced participants, respectively. A total of over 230 trial participants underwent TCR sequencing, of whom roughly 210 received two doses of AZD1222 and about 26 received two doses of the MenACWY control vaccine. The investigation overall reported the following: The vaccine-associated CD4 TCRs covered the entire spike protein, and the dominant responses fell in regions 160-218 and 743-854. Because no day 14 peak-response samples were available, the repertoires could be characterized only after the peak T cell response. Most participants were white British and females outnumbered males, and the authors suggested that clonal diversity may have been underestimated. Spike-specific TCR breadth and depth rose significantly after two AZD1222 doses compared with day 0 and with MenACWY recipients. Only six AZD1222 recipients were SARS-CoV-2 seropositive at baseline, limiting conclusions about previously exposed vaccinees. Reportedly, close to half of the unique spike-specific TCRs recognized epitopes lying outside the regions that are mutated in the B.1.351 and B.1.1.7 variants. The 56-69-year group was small, and its depth increase did not reach significance, likely because of low power.

Trimming removed 11 bases from V and 2 bases from J, leaving 12 bases between the germline ends. Based on the germline V gene, the CDR1 and CDR2 sequences are ENHRY and SYGVKD. There are 12 amino acids in the CDR3, from cysteine to phenylalanine inclusive. Only the CDR3 DNA is retained, 36 bases long and in frame from the first base. For this clone: Which antigen it targets is not known. Qualities for individual bases were not recorded, and no much larger clone is one base off.

The CDR3 regions of human TCRbeta chains were analyzed by immunosequencing. Concerning the study's data processing: TCRs in the repertoires were compared against a reference library of SARS-CoV-2-specific TCRs that had been generated with the MIRA antigen-specificity platform. Breadth was defined as the fraction of unique TCRs that were SARS-CoV-2-associated. Depth was defined as the fraction of total T cells that were SARS-CoV-2-associated. Using the MIRA data, every spike-specific TCR was mapped to the spike region that the TCR reacted to and assigned to either a CD4 or a CD8 class. Log10-transformed breadth and depth values were compared by one-way ANOVA with Sidak's multiple comparisons tests. This immuneACCESS table, as held by TCRdb, lists in-frame sequences with V and J called but not all clones. Of the missing ones, under half trace to an unresolved V gene in checked studies; the others have no known cause. That table gives V, J and clone size, and the DNA gave D and trimming. The sample table holds some 120,000 clones, of which 86% were seen once. 12% of the sample rests with the top ten.

The meaning of the sample's time point label: baseline before first vaccination. Samples from vaccinated people were obtained from the UK trials COV001 and COV002, which included a single-blind randomized controlled phase 2/3 trial of AZD1222 (ChAdOx1 nCoV-19) in healthy adults. For TCRbeta chain sequencing, PBMC samples were collected from trial participants at day 0 and at day 28 after the second dose. The receptor's source is an adult in good health. Sequencing was performed on peripheral blood, taken on day 0 of AZD1222 vaccination. The V and J segments used are TRBV10-3 and TRBJ1-2; TRBD1 is a weak D gene call, 6 bases matching. The nucleotides read TGTGCCGCCACAGGGCGGAACTATGGCTACACCTTC. Its translation is CAATGRNYGYTF.